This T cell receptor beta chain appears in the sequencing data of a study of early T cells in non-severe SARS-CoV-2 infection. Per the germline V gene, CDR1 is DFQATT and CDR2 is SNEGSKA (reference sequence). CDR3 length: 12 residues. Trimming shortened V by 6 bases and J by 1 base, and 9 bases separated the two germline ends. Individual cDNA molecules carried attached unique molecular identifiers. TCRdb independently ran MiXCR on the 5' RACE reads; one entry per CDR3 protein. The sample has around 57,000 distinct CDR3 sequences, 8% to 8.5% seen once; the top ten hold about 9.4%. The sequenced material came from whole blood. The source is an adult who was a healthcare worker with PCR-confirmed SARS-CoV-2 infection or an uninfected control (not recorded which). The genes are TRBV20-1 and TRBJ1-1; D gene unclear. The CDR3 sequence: CSAPLRNTEAFF. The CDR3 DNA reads TGCAGTGCCCCCCTGAGGAACACTGAAGCTTTCTTT.